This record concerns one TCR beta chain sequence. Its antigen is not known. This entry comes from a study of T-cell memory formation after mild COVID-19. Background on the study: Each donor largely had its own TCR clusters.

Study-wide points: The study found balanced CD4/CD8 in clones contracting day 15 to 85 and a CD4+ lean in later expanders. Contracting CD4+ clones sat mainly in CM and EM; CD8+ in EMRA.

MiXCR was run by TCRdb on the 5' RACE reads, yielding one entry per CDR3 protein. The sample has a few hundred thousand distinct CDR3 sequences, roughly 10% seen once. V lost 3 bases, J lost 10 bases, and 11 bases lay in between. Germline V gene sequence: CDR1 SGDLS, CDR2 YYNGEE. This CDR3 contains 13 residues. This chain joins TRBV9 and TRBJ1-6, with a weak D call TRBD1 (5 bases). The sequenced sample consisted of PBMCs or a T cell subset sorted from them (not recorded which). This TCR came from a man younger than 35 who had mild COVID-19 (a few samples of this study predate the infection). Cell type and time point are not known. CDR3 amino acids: CASSAQQGSPLHF. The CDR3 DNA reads TGTGCCAGCAGCGCCCAGCAGGGCTCACCCCTCCACTTT.